This T cell receptor (beta chain) derives from a study of cytomegalovirus exposure and HLA in healthy donors. This clone was detected a few times. Its antigen remains unidentified. The junction departs from germline at one end; a sequencing error may be responsible. At the DNA level, this CDR3 is encoded by other sequences in the same sample as well. The PCR had 60 Vbeta and 13 Jbeta primers. Only in-frame clones appear in the TCRdb table, and some are missing; sequencing was by immunoSEQ multiplex PCR. The sample lists about 140,000 clones; around a tenth were seen once. Every donor was a healthy person donating bone marrow. Study-wide findings and caveats: A later analysis showed TCR association rates differing by HLA locus, peaking at DRB1 and lowest at HLA-C.

The receptor comes from a male donor in good health and CMV-seronegative. Sequencing was performed on PBMCs.

The CDR3, as DNA: TGCGCCAGCAGCCAGGACAGGGGGGCTGGCTACACCTTT. It translates to CASSQDRGAGYTF. V is TRBV4-3 and J is TRBJ1-2; the match to TRBD1 covers 10 bases. This CDR3 has 13 residues. Germline CDR1 is LGHNA and CDR2 is YSLEER.